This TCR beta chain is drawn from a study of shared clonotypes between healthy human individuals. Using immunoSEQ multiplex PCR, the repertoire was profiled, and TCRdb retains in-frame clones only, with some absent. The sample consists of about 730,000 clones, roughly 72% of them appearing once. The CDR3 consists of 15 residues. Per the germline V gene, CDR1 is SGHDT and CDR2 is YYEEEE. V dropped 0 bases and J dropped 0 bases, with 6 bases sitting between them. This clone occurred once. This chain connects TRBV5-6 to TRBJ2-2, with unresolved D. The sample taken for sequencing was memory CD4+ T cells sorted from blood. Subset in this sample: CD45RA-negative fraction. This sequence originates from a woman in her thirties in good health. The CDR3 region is CASSLGGSNTGELFF. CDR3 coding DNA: TGTGCCAGCAGCTTGGGCGGCTCGAACACCGGGGAGCTGTTTTTT.